This record concerns one TCR beta chain sequence. Time point described: newly diagnosed GD, antithyroid drugs for less than 3 months. Scientists built the TCR library using RNA that was extracted from PBMCs. Criteria from the American Thyroid Association guidelines were applied to diagnose Graves' disease. This entry comes from a study of regulatory T cells in long-lasting Graves disease. As for the study in general: For under 3 months, newly diagnosed Graves' patients had been taking antithyroid drugs.

Arm-PCR of CDR3 regions with iRepertoire HTBI primers generated TCR beta libraries. Using its own MiXCR run on the multiplex PCR reads, TCRdb lists one record per CDR3 protein. The sample carries about 350,000 distinct CDR3 sequences, approximately 16% recorded once. These records were also assigned to another study, of T cells in Graves' hyperthyroidism and ophthalmopathy. That paper notes: The hyperthyroidism patients had all been newly diagnosed, and their disease duration was under 2 months. Their ages ranged from 18 to 65 years. Most thyroid clonotypes that were expanded above 0.001 also turned up in blood.

The material sequenced was peripheral blood mononuclear cells (PBMCs), taken at new diagnosis, from a patient treated with antithyroid drugs. This receptor was identified in a man between 40 and 49 years old with Graves disease.

CDR3: CSVVLNSGNTIYF. The DNA of the CDR3 is TGCAGCGTTGTATTAAACTCTGGAAACACCATATATTTT. V usage is TRBV29-1 and J usage is TRBJ1-3; no firm D call. The CDR3 runs 13 residues. CDR1 and CDR2 (germline): SQVTM, ANQGSEA. Trimming shortened V by 4 bases and J by 0 bases, and 7 bases separated the two germline ends.